This TCR beta chain was sequenced in a study of T-cell reconstitution after alpha-beta-depleted transplantation in children. This clonotype was seen more than once but under ten times. A read error may produce the germline difference seen at one junction end. It was with unique molecular identifiers that the TCRbeta library was prepared. TCRdb fed the PCR reads into MiXCR, producing one record per CDR3 protein. The sample lists about 870,000 distinct CDR3 sequences, roughly 15% occurring once. The CDR3 spans 13 residues. CDR1 SGHRS and CDR2 YFSETQ come from the germline V gene. V usage is TRBV5-1 and J usage is TRBJ2-1, with 7 bases that match TRBD2. This sample comprised PBMCs, mostly from graft donor cells, obtained 360 days after TCRalphabeta/CD19-depleted stem cell transplant. The sequence came from a male patient aged 10 to 17 who had a stem cell transplant for acute lymphoblastic leukemia, so the T cells may come from the graft donor. In nucleotides, the CDR3 is TGCGCCAGCAGCTTGGTCCGGGAGGTGGCCCGGATCTTC. This translates into CASSLVREVARIF.